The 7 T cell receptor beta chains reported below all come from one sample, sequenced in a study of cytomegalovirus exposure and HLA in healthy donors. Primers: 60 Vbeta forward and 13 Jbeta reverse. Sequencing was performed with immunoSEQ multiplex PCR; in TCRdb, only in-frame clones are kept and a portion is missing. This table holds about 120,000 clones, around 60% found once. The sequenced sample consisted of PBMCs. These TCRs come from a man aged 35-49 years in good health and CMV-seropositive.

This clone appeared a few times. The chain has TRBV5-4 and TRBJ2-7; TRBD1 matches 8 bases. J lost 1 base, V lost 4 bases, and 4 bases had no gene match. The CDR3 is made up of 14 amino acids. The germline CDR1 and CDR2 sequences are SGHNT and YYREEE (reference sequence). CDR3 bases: TGTGCCAGCAGCGTGGACAGGGCATCCTACGAGCAGTACTTC. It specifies CASSVDRASYEQYF.

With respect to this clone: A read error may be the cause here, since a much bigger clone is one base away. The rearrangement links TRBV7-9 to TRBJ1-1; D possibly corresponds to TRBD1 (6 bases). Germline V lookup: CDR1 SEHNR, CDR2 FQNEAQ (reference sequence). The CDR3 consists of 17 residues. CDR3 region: CSSSSATGIPTDTEAFF. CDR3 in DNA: TGTTCCAGCAGCTCTGCGACAGGAATCCCGACGGACACTGAAGCTTTCTTT. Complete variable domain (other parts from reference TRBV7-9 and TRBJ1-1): DTGVSQNPRHKITKRGQNVTFRCDPISEHNRLYWYRQTLGQGPEFLTYFQNEAQLEKSRLLSDRFSAERPKGSFSTLEIQRTEQGDSAMYLCSSSSATGIPTDTEAFFGQGTRLTVV.

CDR3 nucleotides: TGTGCCAGTAGTATAGATCGGCTAGCGGGGGAGACCCAGTACTTC. Translated, it gives CASSIDRLAGETQYF. This chain joins TRBV19 and TRBJ2-5; 9 bases agree with TRBD2. J was trimmed by 5 bases and V by 0 bases; bases with no gene match: 4. This CDR3 comprises 15 residues. Germline CDR1 reads LNHDA; CDR2 reads SQIVND (reference sequence).

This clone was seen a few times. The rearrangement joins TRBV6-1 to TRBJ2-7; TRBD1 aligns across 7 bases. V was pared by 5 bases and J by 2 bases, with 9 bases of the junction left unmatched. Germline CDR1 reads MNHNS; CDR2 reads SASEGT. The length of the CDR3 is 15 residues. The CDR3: CASSPTGDRTYEQYF. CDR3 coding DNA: TGTGCCAGCAGTCCCACAGGGGATCGCACCTACGAGCAGTACTTC.

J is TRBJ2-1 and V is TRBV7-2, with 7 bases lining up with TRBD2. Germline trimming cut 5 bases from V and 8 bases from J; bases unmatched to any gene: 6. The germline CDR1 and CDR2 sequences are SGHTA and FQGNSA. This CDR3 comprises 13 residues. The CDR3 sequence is CASSNRAGDEQFF. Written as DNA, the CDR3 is TGTGCCAGCAGCAACCGGGCGGGGGATGAGCAGTTCTTC.

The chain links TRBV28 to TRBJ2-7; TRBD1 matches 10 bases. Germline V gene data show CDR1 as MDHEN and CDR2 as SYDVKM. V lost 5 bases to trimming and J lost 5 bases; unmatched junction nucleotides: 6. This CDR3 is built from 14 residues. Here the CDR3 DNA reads TGTGCCAGCAGTACCGGGACAGGGGTCCACGAGCAGTACTTC. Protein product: CASSTGTGVHEQYF. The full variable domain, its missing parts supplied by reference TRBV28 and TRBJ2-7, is DVKVTQSSRYLVKRTGEKVFLECVQDMDHENMFWYRQDPGLGLRLIYFSYDVKMKEKGDIPEGYSVSREKKERFSLILESASTNQTSMYLCASSTGTGVHEQYFGPGTRLTVT.

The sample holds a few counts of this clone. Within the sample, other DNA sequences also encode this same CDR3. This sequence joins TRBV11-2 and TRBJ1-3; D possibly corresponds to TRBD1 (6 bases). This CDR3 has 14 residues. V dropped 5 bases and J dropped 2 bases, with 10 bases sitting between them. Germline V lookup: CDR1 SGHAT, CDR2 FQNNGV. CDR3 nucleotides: TGTGCCAGCAGCCCCGGGACACCTGGAAACACCATATATTTT. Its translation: CASSPGTPGNTIYF.